The clone carrying this T cell receptor beta chain was recorded only once. Antigen unknown. Clones were read by immunoSEQ multiplex PCR, and TCRdb kept only the in-frame ones, dropping some. The data show over 2,000,000 clones, 90% to 95% seen once. These data originate in a study of shared clonotypes between healthy human individuals. Study-level background: Per-donor plates numbered three CD4 naive, three CD4 memory, two CD8 naive and one CD8 memory. Study-wide points: Shared clonotypes: about 5.3% naive CD4, about 3.3% naive CD8, 2% to 2.5% memory CD4, over 0.3% memory CD8. Rarefaction analysis demonstrated incomplete sorted-subset sequencing notwithstanding large depth.

Naivety among CD8 cells was defined by CD45RO negativity and positive CCR7 selection, thereby excluding terminally differentiated effector memory CD45RA+ cells. The CDR3 has 17 amino acids. V gave up 6 bases and J gave up 4 bases; unmatched junction bases: 12. Germline CDR1 is MNHEY and CDR2 is SMNVEV (reference sequence). The origin of this receptor is a man aged 18 to 29 in good health. Some clones in this sample may be carry-over from other donors' samples. V gene TRBV27 combines with J gene TRBJ2-3; 11 bases map to TRBD2. The sequencing sample was made of naive CD8+ T cells from PBMCs. This chain's CDR3 is CASSLGTSGGRADTQYF. CDR3 nucleotide sequence: TGTGCCAGCAGCCTCGGGACTAGCGGAGGCCGGGCAGATACGCAGTATTTT.